This record concerns one TCR beta chain sequence. The CDR3 is 15 amino acids. V lost 5 bases to trimming and J lost 2 bases; unmatched junction nucleotides: 7. Germline V gene sequence: CDR1 SEHNR, CDR2 FQNEAQ (reference sequence). Profiling relied on immunoSEQ multiplex PCR, and the TCRdb table lists in-frame clones only, not all of them. This repertoire shows fewer than 35,000 clones, approximately 91% found once; its top ten account for under 2.5%. These data originate in a study of glioma-infiltrating T cells after dendritic cell vaccination. Study in general: Samples are from glioblastoma patients in Phase I and II dendritic cell vaccine trials. At biweekly intervals, patients got three intradermal dendritic cell vaccine injections.

PBMC sampling occurred before vaccination, two weeks after the third dose, and at progression. This receptor was obtained from a human donor with glioblastoma. This chain uses TRBV7-9 with TRBJ2-7; the match to TRBD1 covers 9 bases. The sample consisted of blood, taken before dendritic cell vaccination. This CDR3 is CASSVPGQGTYEQYF. For the CDR3, the DNA is TGTGCCAGCAGCGTCCCGGGACAGGGCACCTACGAGCAGTACTTC. The full variable domain, rest sourced from reference TRBV7-9 and TRBJ2-7, is DTGVSQNPRHKITKRGQNVTFRCDPISEHNRLYWYRQTLGQGPEFLTYFQNEAQLEKSRLLSDRFSAERPKGSFSTLEIQRTEQGDSAMYLCASSVPGQGTYEQYFGPGTRLTVT.